The present TCR beta chain was sequenced within a study of T cells after yellow fever vaccination. Study background: Researchers used SMART-Seq v4 Ultra Low Input to prepare fractions that had low cell numbers. Notes on the study in general: There was a small share of clonotypes that showed up in both the CD4 and CD8 compartments. From the bulk population, abundant clonotypes could contaminate and appear within FACS-sorted repertoires.

There are many counts of this clonotype. Its antigen is undetermined. The CDR3 loop spans 16 amino acids. The V end was cut by 1 base, the J end by 0 bases, with 10 bases between. Germline V gives CDR1 SGHRS, CDR2 YFSETQ. Researchers made TCR cDNA using 5'RACE template switching, and this step added a universal primer site and UMIs. TCRdb passed the 5' RACE reads through MiXCR, listing each CDR3 protein once. The sample includes about 310,000 distinct CDR3 sequences, roughly 3.5% of them seen just once. Material: PBMCs, obtained on the day of the yellow fever booster vaccination. The V and J genes are TRBV5-1 and TRBJ2-2; D is possibly TRBD2 (6 bases). This TCR was recovered from a man between 18 and 29 years old who received the YFV17D yellow fever vaccine. The chain's CDR3 is CASSLMEGTNTGELFF. In DNA, the CDR3 is TGCGCCAGCAGCTTGATGGAGGGGACGAACACCGGGGAGCTGTTTTTT.